The rows below give T cell receptor beta chains drawn from one sample of a study of T cell responses to AZD1222 COVID-19 vaccine. TCRdb's table, derived via immunoSEQ multiplex PCR, lists solely in-frame clones and lacks some. The sample includes approximately 84,000 clones, approximately 83% seen only once; the top ten take about 10%. Here the sequenced sample was peripheral blood, taken 28 days after the second AZD1222 dose. These receptor sequences come from an adult who received the AZD1222 COVID-19 vaccine. Each CDR3 is given with its conserved first and last residue. D genes are given only for firm matches. Some rows have no size entry. The others give once, few or many, or a class for an expanded clone.

TRBJ1-1 TRBV4-2 few - TGTGCCAGCAGCCAAGAATTTAGGGATTTTGGGGCTTTCTTT CASSQEFRDFGAFF
TRBJ2-3 TRBV12-5 - - TGTGCTAGTGCCTCGGGGGATACGCAGTATTTT CASASGDTQYF
TRBJ1-5 TRBV11-3 - TRBD1 TGTGCCAGCAGCTTGACAGGGGGCGCGGGCAATCAGCCCCAGCATTTT CASSLTGGAGNQPQHF
TRBJ1-4 TRBV6-5 - - TGTGCCAGCAGACCACATGGAACTAATGAAAAACTGTTTTTT CASRPHGTNEKLFF
TRBJ2-3 TRBV6-5 - TRBD2 TGTGCTGGGACTAGCGGGAGCAAGGCAGATACGCAGTATTTT CAGTSGSKADTQYF
TRBJ2-1 TRBV6-2/TRBV6-3 - - TGTGCCAGCAGTTCTATTAGGTCTGAGGCAGGGGAGCAGTTCTTC CASSSIRSEAGEQFF
TRBJ1-1 TRBV10-3 - - TGTGCCATCAGGGCGTCGGGAGAAGACGCTGAAGCTTTCTTT CAIRASGEDAEAFF
TRBJ1-1 TRBV5-4 - TRBD1 TGTGCCAGCAGCTCTAAGGGACAGGATACCACTGAAGCTTTCTTT CASSSKGQDTTEAFF
TRBJ1-4 TRBV10-2 - - TGCGCCAGCAGTGTACTGGGGCGGAGTAATGAAAAACTGTTTTTT CASSVLGRSNEKLFF
TRBJ2-5 TRBV11-3 - TRBD2 TGTGCCAGCTCGGATTCGGGGGGGCCGCAAGAGACCCAGTACTTC CASSDSGGPQETQYF
TRBJ2-2 TRBV5-1 - - TGCGCCAGCAGCTTGGCGGAGGGCACCGGGGAGCTGTTTTTT CASSLAEGTGELFF
TRBJ1-5 TRBV19 once - TGTGCCAGTAGTGAGAACGGTGGCGGCAATCAGCCCCAGCATTTT CASSENGGGNQPQHF
TRBJ1-5 TRBV6-1 - TRBD1 TGTGCCAGCAGTGAAGCGGGACAGGGTATTAGTAGCAATCAGCCCCAGCATTTT CASSEAGQGISSNQPQHF
TRBJ1-2 TRBV9 - - TGTGCCAGCAGCCCCGGGCAGGGGTATGGCTACACCTTC CASSPGQGYGYTF
TRBJ1-2 TRBV28 once - TGTGCCAGCAGCAAAATATATTGGGGGACACGGTCAAGCTATGGCTACACCTTC CASSKIYWGTRSSYGYTF
TRBJ2-7 TRBV27 - - TGTGCCAGCAGGCTCTCGGGGGGCGCATCCTACGAGCAGTACTTC CASRLSGGASYEQYF
TRBJ2-3 TRBV2 - TRBD2 TGTGCCAGCAACCTGCGGGGGGGCGGGACAGATACGCAGTATTTT CASNLRGGGTDTQYF
TRBJ1-2 TRBV29-1 - - TGCAGCGTTGAAAGTGGAGGGGGATATGGCTACACCTTC CSVESGGGYGYTF
TRBJ2-3 TRBV5-1 - - TGCGCCAGCAGCTTGGAAGGACAACCTGGCACAGATACGCAGTATTTT CASSLEGQPGTDTQYF
TRBJ1-6 TRBV6-1 once TRBD1 TGTGCCAGCAGTGAGAAACAGGGGGCGCGGAATTCACCCCTCCACTTT CASSEKQGARNSPLHF
TRBJ1-2 TRBV7-9 - - TGTGCCAGCAGCTTAGATTTCGGACAGCGCCGCTATGGCTACACCTTC CASSLDFGQRRYGYTF
TRBJ1-4 TRBV7-9 - - TGTGCCAGCAGCTTGGGGGCGACTAATGAAAAACTGTTTTTT CASSLGATNEKLFF
TRBJ2-7 TRBV3-1/TRBV3-2 - - TGTGCCAGCAGCCAAGAGGCCAGGTTCGGCGAGCAGTACTTC CASSQEARFGEQYF
TRBJ1-5 TRBV4-1 once TRBD1 TGCGCCAGCAGCCTGACAGGGGATAGCAATCAGCCCCAGCATTTT CASSLTGDSNQPQHF
TRBJ1-6 TRBV6-5 - - TGTGCCAGCAGCGGACCCTATAATTCACCCCTCCACTTT CASSGPYNSPLHF
TRBJ1-6 TRBV7-8 - TRBD1 TGTGCCAGCAGCTCCGACAGGGTTAATTCACCCCTCCACTTT CASSSDRVNSPLHF
TRBJ2-7 TRBV5-8 - - TGTGCCAGCAGCTACCCCGAGGGGCTCGAGCAGTACTTC CASSYPEGLEQYF
TRBJ2-1 TRBV10-3 medium-sized TRBD2 TGTGCCATCAGAAGCGGGGACGACAATGAGCAGTTCTTC CAIRSGDDNEQFF
TRBJ2-7 TRBV28 once - TGTGCCAGCAGCCCATCCGCTCCAGGGCGCAGGGACTACGAGCAGTACTTC CASSPSAPGRRDYEQYF
TRBJ1-5 TRBV2 - - TGTGCCAGCAGTGAAATGGCAGTCAATCAGCCCCAGCATTTT CASSEMAVNQPQHF
TRBJ1-1 TRBV5-4 - - TGTGCCAGCAGACCAGACCTGAACACTGAAGCTTTCTTT CASRPDLNTEAFF
TRBJ1-6 TRBV6-5 once - TGTGCCAGCAGTTACTCGAATGGGCTAAATTCACCCCTCCACTTT CASSYSNGLNSPLHF
TRBJ1-4 TRBV6-1 - - TGTGCCAGCAGTGAAAGTTTCAGGGAGTTTGAAAAACTGTTTTTT CASSESFREFEKLFF
TRBJ2-1 TRBV7-9 - - TGTGCCAGCAGCTTAGTGCGACAGTACAATGAGCAGTTCTTC CASSLVRQYNEQFF
TRBJ2-2 TRBV7-9 - - TGTGCCAGCAGCTTAGTCGGGGACCCTAAAAGGAACACCGGGGAGCTGTTTTTT CASSLVGDPKRNTGELFF
TRBJ2-7 TRBV7-8 - - TGTGCCAGCAGCCTAGCCCCGGGACAGCAGTACTTC CASSLAPGQQYF
TRBJ1-1 TRBV28 - - TGTGCCAGCAGTTTGGCTCAGCAGAACACTGAAGCTTTCTTT CASSLAQQNTEAFF
TRBJ2-2 TRBV18 - - TGTGCCAGCTCACCGAAAGTAAGGGGGACCGGGGAGCTGTTTTTT CASSPKVRGTGELFF
TRBJ2-3 TRBV7-3 once TRBD1 TGTGCCAGCAGCTTAGGGATGAGGGGACAGCGCACAGATACGCAGTATTTT CASSLGMRGQRTDTQYF
TRBJ2-1 TRBV5-1 - - TGCGCCAGCAGCTACCCCTTGGTTGAGAGTTCCTACAATGAGCAGTTCTTC CASSYPLVESSYNEQFF
TRBJ1-6 TRBV20-1 once - TGCAGTGCTAGTCAGGGAAGCTCCTATAATTCACCCCTCCACTTT CSASQGSSYNSPLHF
TRBJ1-2 TRBV6-6 - - TGTGCCAGCAGTTATGGGGAAGTGGGTGATGGCTACACCTTC CASSYGEVGDGYTF